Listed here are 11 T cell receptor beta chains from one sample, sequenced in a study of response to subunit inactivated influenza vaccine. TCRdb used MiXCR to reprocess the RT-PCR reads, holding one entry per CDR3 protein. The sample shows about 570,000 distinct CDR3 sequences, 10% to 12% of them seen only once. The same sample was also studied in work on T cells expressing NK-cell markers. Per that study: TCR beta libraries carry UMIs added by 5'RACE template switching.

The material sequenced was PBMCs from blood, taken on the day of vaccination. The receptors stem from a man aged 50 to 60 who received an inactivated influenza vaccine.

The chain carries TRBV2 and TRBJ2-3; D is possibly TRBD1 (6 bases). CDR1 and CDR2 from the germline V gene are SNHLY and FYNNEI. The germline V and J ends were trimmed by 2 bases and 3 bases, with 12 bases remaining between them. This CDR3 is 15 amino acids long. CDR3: CASSEIQGRTDTQYF. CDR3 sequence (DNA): TGTGCCAGCAGTGAAATACAGGGTCGGACAGATACGCAGTATTTT.

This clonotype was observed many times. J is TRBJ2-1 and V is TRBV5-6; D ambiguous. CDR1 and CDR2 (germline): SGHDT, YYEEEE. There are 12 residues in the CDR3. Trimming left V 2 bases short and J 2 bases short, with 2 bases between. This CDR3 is CASSFPYNEQFF. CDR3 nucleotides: TGTGCCAGCAGCTTCCCCTACAATGAGCAGTTCTTC.

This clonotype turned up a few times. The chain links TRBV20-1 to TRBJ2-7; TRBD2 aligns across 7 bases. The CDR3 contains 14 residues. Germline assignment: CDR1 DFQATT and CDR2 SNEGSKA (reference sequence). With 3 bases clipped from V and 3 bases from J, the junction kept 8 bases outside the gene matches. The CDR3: CSASRSWEGYEQYF. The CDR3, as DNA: TGCAGTGCTAGTCGCTCTTGGGAGGGCTACGAGCAGTACTTC.

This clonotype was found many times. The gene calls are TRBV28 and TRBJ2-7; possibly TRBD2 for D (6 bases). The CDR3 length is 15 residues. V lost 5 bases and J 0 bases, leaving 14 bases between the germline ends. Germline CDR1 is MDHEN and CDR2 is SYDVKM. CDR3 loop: CASSLTSRSSYEQYF. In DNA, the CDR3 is TGTGCCAGCAGTCTTACTAGCCGGAGCTCCTACGAGCAGTACTTC.

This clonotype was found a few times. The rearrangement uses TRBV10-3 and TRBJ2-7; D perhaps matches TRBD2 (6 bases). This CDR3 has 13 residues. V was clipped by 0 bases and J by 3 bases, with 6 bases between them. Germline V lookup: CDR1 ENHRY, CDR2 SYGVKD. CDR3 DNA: TGTGCCATCAGTGAGTCGGGAGGCTACGAGCAGTACTTC. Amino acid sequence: CAISESGGYEQYF.

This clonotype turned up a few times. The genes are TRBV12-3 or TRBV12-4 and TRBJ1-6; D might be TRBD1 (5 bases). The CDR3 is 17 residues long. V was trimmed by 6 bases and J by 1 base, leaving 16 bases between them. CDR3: CASSLGGTGSYNSPLHF. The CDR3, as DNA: TGTGCCAGCAGCCTGGGAGGGACGGGATCCTATAATTCACCCCTCCACTTT.

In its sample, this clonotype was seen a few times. The CDR3 DNA reads as TGTGCCAGCAGTTTAGGTCTAGCGGGACGTTCCGAGCAGTACTTC. This translates into CASSLGLAGRSEQYF. This chain links TRBV28 with TRBJ2-7, with 9 bases fitting TRBD2. The CDR3 is 15 amino acids. With 2 bases clipped from V and 6 bases from J, the junction kept 8 bases outside the gene matches. Germline-derived CDR1 and CDR2 are MDHEN and SYDVKM.

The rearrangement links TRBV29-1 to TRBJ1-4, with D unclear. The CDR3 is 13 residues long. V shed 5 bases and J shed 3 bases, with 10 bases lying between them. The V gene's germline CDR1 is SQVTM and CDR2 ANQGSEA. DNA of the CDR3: TGCAGCGTTTCCCAAACGGCTAATGAAAAACTGTTTTTT. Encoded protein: CSVSQTANEKLFF.

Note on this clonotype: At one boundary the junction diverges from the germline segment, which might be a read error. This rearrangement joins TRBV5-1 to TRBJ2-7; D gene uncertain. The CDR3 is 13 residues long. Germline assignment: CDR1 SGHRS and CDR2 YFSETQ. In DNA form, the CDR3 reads TGCGCCTGCAGAATGCCGGAGTCCTACGAGCAGTACTTC. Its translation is CACRMPESYEQYF.

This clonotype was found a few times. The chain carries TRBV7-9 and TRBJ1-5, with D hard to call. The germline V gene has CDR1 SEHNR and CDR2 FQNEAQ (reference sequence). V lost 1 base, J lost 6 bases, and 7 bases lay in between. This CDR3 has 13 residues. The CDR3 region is CASSLDSLQPQHF. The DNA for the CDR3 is TGTGCCAGCAGCTTAGATTCGCTTCAGCCCCAGCATTTT.

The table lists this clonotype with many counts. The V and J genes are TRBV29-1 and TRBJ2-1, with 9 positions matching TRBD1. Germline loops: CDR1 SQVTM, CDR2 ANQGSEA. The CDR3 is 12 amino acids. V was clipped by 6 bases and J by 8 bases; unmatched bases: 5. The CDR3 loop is CSVGTGRDEQFF. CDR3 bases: TGCAGCGTGGGGACAGGGCGGGATGAGCAGTTCTTC.